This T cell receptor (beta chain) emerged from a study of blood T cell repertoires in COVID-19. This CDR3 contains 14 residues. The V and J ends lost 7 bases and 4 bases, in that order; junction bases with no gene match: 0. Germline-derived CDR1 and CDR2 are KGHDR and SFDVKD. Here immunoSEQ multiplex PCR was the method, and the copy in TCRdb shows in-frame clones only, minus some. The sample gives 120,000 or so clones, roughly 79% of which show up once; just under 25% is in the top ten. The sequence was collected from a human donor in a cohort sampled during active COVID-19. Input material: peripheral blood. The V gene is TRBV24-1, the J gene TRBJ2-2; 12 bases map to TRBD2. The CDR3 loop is CATRTSGSTGELFF. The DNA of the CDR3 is TGTGCCACCAGGACTAGCGGGAGCACCGGGGAGCTGTTTTTT.